The 6 T cell receptor beta chains in this list originate from one sample, sequenced in a study of cytomegalovirus exposure and HLA in healthy donors (dated by TCRdb to 2016 to 2017). Libraries were made using the immunoSEQ multiplex PCR assay. For the multiplex PCR, a mixture combining 60 forward primers for TCR Vbeta segments and 13 reverse primers for TCR Jbeta segments was used. TCRdb retrieved this table from immuneACCESS and kept in-frame rearrangements only. Not all clones are present; in checked studies, unresolved V genes account for under half, and no reason is known for the remainder. This sample's clone table shows 150,000 to 200,000 clones. The ten most abundant clones make up about 0.79% of the sample. What was sequenced was PBMCs. The receptors were sampled from a woman under 30 in good health and CMV-seropositive.

This sequence joins TRBV11-2 and TRBJ1-6, with 9 bases matching TRBD1. J was trimmed by 10 bases and V by 5 bases; bases with no gene match: 12. The CDR3 spans 16 residues. Germline CDR1 is SGHAT and CDR2 is FQNNGV. The CDR3 coding sequence is TGTGCCAGCAGCCCACTGGACAGGGGCCGCCGGTCACCCCTCCACTTT. Its translation: CASSPLDRGRRSPLHF.

The chain uses TRBV7-2 and TRBJ1-1; possible D gene TRBD1, 5 bases. V lost 2 bases and J 5 bases, leaving 12 bases between the germline ends. Germline V gives CDR1 SGHTA, CDR2 FQGNSA. The CDR3 has 14 residues. The CDR3 region has the DNA TGTGCCAGCAGCTTATTCTGGGGCGGTACTGAAGCTTTCTTT. Amino acids: CASSLFWGGTEAFF.

The rearrangement uses TRBV7-9 and TRBJ2-5, with D possibly being TRBD2 (6 bases). The V end lost 2 bases, the J end lost 5 bases, and 15 bases lay between the germline ends. CDR3 length equals 15 residues. CDR1 is SEHNR and CDR2 is FQNEAQ in the germline V gene (reference sequence). In nucleotides, the CDR3 is TGTGCCAGCAGCTTAAGCGGGCTGTGGGCTGAGACCCAGTACTTC. Protein sequence: CASSLSGLWAETQYF.

The V and J genes are TRBV27 and TRBJ2-7, with D perhaps matching TRBD1 (6 bases). The CDR3 covers 14 residues. Trimming took 2 bases from V and 6 from J, leaving 14 bases between them. CDR1 MNHEY and CDR2 SMNVEV come from the germline V gene (reference sequence). The CDR3 sequence: CASSLQGLGGEQYF. Written as DNA, the CDR3 is TGTGCCAGCAGTTTACAGGGCCTAGGGGGCGAGCAGTACTTC.

The chain combines TRBV11-2 with TRBJ2-2; TRBD2 aligns across 15 bases. The V gene end was trimmed by 3 bases and the J gene end by 5 bases; junction bases not matched to a gene: 7. The germline V gene encodes CDR1 SGHAT and CDR2 FQNNGV. This CDR3 comprises 18 residues. CDR3 protein: CASSLWTSGGAGTGELFF. In nucleotides, the CDR3 is TGTGCCAGCAGCTTGTGGACTAGCGGGGGGGCTGGAACCGGGGAGCTGTTTTTT.

V usage is TRBV19 and J usage is TRBJ1-3; D gene unclear. CDR1 LNHDA and CDR2 SQIVND come from the germline V gene (reference sequence). The CDR3 has 14 residues. V lost 9 bases, J lost 4 bases, and 16 bases lay in between. The CDR3, as DNA: TGTGCCAGCAAACCGGTACAGTCAGGAAACACCATATATTTT. Its translation is CASKPVQSGNTIYF.